One sample yielded the 5 T cell receptor beta chains listed below, sequenced in a study of long-term antiretroviral therapy in people with HIV. Version v3.0 of the immunoSEQ assay was performed at survey level. Assay used: immunoSEQ multiplex PCR; TCRdb lists only in-frame clones, some missing. The repertoire holds roughly 17,000 clones, with approximately 95% as singletons. The sample was unsorted PBMCs, taken roughly 10 years after starting antiretroviral therapy. The receptors here all came from a man aged 30 to 45 with HIV.

This clone is a singleton in its sample. This chain connects TRBV7-3 to TRBJ2-2; tentative D call: TRBD2 (5 bases). V was clipped by 3 bases and J by 7 bases, with 12 bases between them. Germline V gene sequence: CDR1 SGHTA, CDR2 FQGTGA. This CDR3 region has 14 residues. The CDR3 bases are TGTGCCAGCAGCTTCGAGGGTCGTAACGGGGAGCTGTTTTTT. It is translated as CASSFEGRNGELFF.

This rearrangement joins TRBV19 to TRBJ1-2; D ambiguous. Germline CDR1 reads LNHDA; CDR2 reads SQIVND (reference sequence). This CDR3 is 16 amino acids long. Trimming took 6 bases from V and 2 from J, leaving 19 bases between them. In DNA, the CDR3 is TGTGCCAGTAGAAGTCAGGCGCATCAAGTAAACTATGGCTACACCTTC. Translated: CASRSQAHQVNYGYTF.

For the CDR3, the DNA is TGCGCCAGCGCCACTCAGCCGGGACAGGGGACAGATACGCAGTATTTT. Protein product: CASATQPGQGTDTQYF. The genes are TRBV5-1 and TRBJ2-3; 10 positions match TRBD1. The CDR3 extends over 16 amino acids. Per the germline V gene, CDR1 is SGHRS and CDR2 is YFSETQ. J lost 3 bases, V lost 7 bases, and 11 bases had no gene match. Supplemented by reference TRBV5-1 and TRBJ2-3, the full variable domain reads KAGVTQTPRYLIKTRGQQVTLSCSPISGHRSVSWYQQTPGQGLQFLFEYFSETQRNKGNFPGRFSGRQFSNSRSEMNVSTLELGDSALYLCASATQPGQGTDTQYFGPGTRLTVL.

Of note for this clone: At one end the junction does not follow the germline gene, possibly because of a read error. The V and J genes are TRBV7-7 and TRBJ1-3; D is unclear. The germline V gene encodes CDR1 SSHAT and CDR2 FNYEAQ (reference sequence). There are 15 residues in the CDR3. The CDR3 bases are TGTGCTAGCAGCCAGGACCGAAGCTCTGGAAACACCATATATTTT. This encodes CASSQDRSSGNTIYF.

The V and J genes are TRBV18 and TRBJ1-2, with D possibly being TRBD1 (6 bases). This CDR3 spans 15 amino acids. Per germline, CDR1 KGHSH and CDR2 LQKENI. Trimming took off 2 bases at V and 1 base at J, with 11 bases between the two ends. CDR3 DNA: TGTGCCAGCTCACCAGGGACACCAAGTAACTATGGCTACACCTTC. This translates into CASSPGTPSNYGYTF.